The clone carrying this T cell receptor (beta chain) was seen repeatedly, ten times or more. The antigen remains undetermined. Among the patients, none had received any treatment before thyroid surgery. Original handling: Building a distant-metastasis classifier for papillary thyroid cancer drew on CDR3 differences across clinicopathological groups. TCRdb re-analyzed the PCR reads using MiXCR. None of the V and J calls come from the authors' own analysis; TCRdb made them. The sample shows tens of thousands of clones, roughly a quarter of them seen only once. This sample was included in a study of metastatic and nonmetastatic thyroid tumors. The wider study: Where malignant and benign thyroid patients were concerned, repertoires were compared across blood and tumor or nodule tissue.

Study-wide findings and caveats: Versus benign nodules, malignant thyroid tumors reportedly had significantly higher TCR beta diversity, in blood and tumor.

The germline V gene encodes CDR1 KGHDR and CDR2 SFDVKD. V was pared by 6 bases and J by 4 bases, with 16 bases between. This CDR3 has 15 residues. The rearrangement uses TRBV24-1 and TRBJ2-3; D might be TRBD1 (5 bases). This clonotype was sampled from a female donor with papillary thyroid cancer or a benign thyroid nodule (not recorded which). Some clones in this sample may be carry-over from other donors' samples. Sequencing used tumor tissue. CDR3 DNA sequence: TGTGCCACCAGTCCAACCCTGCCACAGGCAGATACGCAGTATTTT. It yields the protein CATSPTLPQADTQYF.